The clone carrying this T cell receptor (beta chain) has more than one count but fewer than ten. The antigen is unknown. Via MiXCR, TCRdb re-called the RT-PCR reads, giving one row per CDR3 protein. Here the sample spans under 950,000 distinct CDR3 sequences, 21% being singletons. The data were obtained in a study of response to subunit inactivated influenza vaccine. Study outcomes and limitations: The authors suggested that every seasonal influenza vaccination recruits few new T cells.

Trimming removed 1 base at V and 7 bases at J, with 8 bases between. CDR3 length: 13 amino acids. The receptor was derived from a man in his forties or fifties who received an inactivated influenza vaccine. The gene calls are TRBV12-3 or TRBV12-4 and TRBJ1-5; D not certain. Sequences were derived from PBMCs from blood, sampled 5 days after vaccination. CDR3 loop: CASSLDRTQPQHF. Written as DNA, the CDR3 is TGTGCCAGCAGTTTAGACAGAACCCAGCCCCAGCATTTT.